This record covers a single T cell receptor beta chain. The germline V and J ends were trimmed by 4 bases and 0 bases, with 11 bases remaining between them. The V gene's germline CDR1 is SGHRS and CDR2 YFSETQ. The CDR3 has 15 residues. TCRdb keeps only in-frame clones here, not all; method: immunoSEQ multiplex PCR. The table includes around 25,000 clones, about nine tenths detected once. The sample belongs to a study of T cell changes during pregnancy in multiple sclerosis. The rearrangement links TRBV5-1 to TRBJ1-3; D unresolved. Sample: CD8+ T cells from peripheral blood mononuclear cells, taken in the second trimester of pregnancy. The clonotype comes from a female donor with multiple sclerosis, enrolled in a pregnancy study. CDR3 DNA: TGCGCCAGCAGCCCCTCAGGATTCTCTGGAAACACCATATATTTT. It codes for CASSPSGFSGNTIYF. The whole variable domain, filled in from reference TRBV5-1 and TRBJ1-3, reads KAGVTQTPRYLIKTRGQQVTLSCSPISGHRSVSWYQQTPGQGLQFLFEYFSETQRNKGNFPGRFSGRQFSNSRSEMNVSTLELGDSALYLCASSPSGFSGNTIYFGEGSWLTVV.